This TCR beta chain was recorded in a study of blood T cell repertoires in COVID-19. Overall study context: Researchers got acute and convalescent COVID-19 samples from the United States, Italy and Spain. Sample material is recorded as cDNA or gDNA derived from T cells, B-cell-depleted T cells, or PBMCs.

Some clones are missing from TCRdb's copy, which holds only in-frame ones; the method was immunoSEQ multiplex PCR. This table holds fewer than 350,000 clones, 85% found once. There are 18 residues in the CDR3. The junction had 11 bases not matched to a gene; V was cut back by 0 bases and J by 1 base. Germline CDR1 LGHDT, CDR2 YNNKEL (reference sequence). Sequencing was carried out using PBMCs or T cells enriched from blood (not recorded which). The TCR originated in a woman between 45 and 65 years old who had recovered from COVID-19. This chain links TRBV3-1 (or the pseudogene TRBV3-2) with TRBJ2-5; the match to TRBD2 covers 7 bases. Here the CDR3 reads CASSQEGFGLAVQETQYF. The DNA of the CDR3 is TGTGCCAGCAGCCAAGAAGGTTTTGGGCTAGCGGTCCAAGAGACCCAGTACTTC.